This T cell receptor beta chain was observed in a study of shared clonotypes between healthy human individuals. This was a deep-level run. Method: immunoSEQ multiplex PCR; TCRdb's copy keeps in-frame clones and lacks some. The table lists around 2,000,000 clones, approximately 95% of them singletons. All participating donors were Caucasian adults from Nashville, Tennessee. Investigators divided CD4+ cells into CD45RA+ naive and CD45RA-negative memory subsets. Trimming left V 2 bases short and J 2 bases short, with 15 bases between. This CDR3 is 17 amino acids long. Germline V lookup: CDR1 SGHVS, CDR2 FQNEAQ.

Sequencing was carried out using naive CD4+ T cells sorted from blood. Subset denoted: CD45RA+ positively selected. This chain joins TRBV7-8 and TRBJ1-4, with D hard to call. The TCR sequence derives from a man aged 18 to 29 in good health. The CDR3 sequence: CASSLSQLSRTNEKLFF. The DNA for the CDR3 is TGTGCCAGCAGCTTATCCCAATTATCACGGACTAATGAAAAACTGTTTTTT.